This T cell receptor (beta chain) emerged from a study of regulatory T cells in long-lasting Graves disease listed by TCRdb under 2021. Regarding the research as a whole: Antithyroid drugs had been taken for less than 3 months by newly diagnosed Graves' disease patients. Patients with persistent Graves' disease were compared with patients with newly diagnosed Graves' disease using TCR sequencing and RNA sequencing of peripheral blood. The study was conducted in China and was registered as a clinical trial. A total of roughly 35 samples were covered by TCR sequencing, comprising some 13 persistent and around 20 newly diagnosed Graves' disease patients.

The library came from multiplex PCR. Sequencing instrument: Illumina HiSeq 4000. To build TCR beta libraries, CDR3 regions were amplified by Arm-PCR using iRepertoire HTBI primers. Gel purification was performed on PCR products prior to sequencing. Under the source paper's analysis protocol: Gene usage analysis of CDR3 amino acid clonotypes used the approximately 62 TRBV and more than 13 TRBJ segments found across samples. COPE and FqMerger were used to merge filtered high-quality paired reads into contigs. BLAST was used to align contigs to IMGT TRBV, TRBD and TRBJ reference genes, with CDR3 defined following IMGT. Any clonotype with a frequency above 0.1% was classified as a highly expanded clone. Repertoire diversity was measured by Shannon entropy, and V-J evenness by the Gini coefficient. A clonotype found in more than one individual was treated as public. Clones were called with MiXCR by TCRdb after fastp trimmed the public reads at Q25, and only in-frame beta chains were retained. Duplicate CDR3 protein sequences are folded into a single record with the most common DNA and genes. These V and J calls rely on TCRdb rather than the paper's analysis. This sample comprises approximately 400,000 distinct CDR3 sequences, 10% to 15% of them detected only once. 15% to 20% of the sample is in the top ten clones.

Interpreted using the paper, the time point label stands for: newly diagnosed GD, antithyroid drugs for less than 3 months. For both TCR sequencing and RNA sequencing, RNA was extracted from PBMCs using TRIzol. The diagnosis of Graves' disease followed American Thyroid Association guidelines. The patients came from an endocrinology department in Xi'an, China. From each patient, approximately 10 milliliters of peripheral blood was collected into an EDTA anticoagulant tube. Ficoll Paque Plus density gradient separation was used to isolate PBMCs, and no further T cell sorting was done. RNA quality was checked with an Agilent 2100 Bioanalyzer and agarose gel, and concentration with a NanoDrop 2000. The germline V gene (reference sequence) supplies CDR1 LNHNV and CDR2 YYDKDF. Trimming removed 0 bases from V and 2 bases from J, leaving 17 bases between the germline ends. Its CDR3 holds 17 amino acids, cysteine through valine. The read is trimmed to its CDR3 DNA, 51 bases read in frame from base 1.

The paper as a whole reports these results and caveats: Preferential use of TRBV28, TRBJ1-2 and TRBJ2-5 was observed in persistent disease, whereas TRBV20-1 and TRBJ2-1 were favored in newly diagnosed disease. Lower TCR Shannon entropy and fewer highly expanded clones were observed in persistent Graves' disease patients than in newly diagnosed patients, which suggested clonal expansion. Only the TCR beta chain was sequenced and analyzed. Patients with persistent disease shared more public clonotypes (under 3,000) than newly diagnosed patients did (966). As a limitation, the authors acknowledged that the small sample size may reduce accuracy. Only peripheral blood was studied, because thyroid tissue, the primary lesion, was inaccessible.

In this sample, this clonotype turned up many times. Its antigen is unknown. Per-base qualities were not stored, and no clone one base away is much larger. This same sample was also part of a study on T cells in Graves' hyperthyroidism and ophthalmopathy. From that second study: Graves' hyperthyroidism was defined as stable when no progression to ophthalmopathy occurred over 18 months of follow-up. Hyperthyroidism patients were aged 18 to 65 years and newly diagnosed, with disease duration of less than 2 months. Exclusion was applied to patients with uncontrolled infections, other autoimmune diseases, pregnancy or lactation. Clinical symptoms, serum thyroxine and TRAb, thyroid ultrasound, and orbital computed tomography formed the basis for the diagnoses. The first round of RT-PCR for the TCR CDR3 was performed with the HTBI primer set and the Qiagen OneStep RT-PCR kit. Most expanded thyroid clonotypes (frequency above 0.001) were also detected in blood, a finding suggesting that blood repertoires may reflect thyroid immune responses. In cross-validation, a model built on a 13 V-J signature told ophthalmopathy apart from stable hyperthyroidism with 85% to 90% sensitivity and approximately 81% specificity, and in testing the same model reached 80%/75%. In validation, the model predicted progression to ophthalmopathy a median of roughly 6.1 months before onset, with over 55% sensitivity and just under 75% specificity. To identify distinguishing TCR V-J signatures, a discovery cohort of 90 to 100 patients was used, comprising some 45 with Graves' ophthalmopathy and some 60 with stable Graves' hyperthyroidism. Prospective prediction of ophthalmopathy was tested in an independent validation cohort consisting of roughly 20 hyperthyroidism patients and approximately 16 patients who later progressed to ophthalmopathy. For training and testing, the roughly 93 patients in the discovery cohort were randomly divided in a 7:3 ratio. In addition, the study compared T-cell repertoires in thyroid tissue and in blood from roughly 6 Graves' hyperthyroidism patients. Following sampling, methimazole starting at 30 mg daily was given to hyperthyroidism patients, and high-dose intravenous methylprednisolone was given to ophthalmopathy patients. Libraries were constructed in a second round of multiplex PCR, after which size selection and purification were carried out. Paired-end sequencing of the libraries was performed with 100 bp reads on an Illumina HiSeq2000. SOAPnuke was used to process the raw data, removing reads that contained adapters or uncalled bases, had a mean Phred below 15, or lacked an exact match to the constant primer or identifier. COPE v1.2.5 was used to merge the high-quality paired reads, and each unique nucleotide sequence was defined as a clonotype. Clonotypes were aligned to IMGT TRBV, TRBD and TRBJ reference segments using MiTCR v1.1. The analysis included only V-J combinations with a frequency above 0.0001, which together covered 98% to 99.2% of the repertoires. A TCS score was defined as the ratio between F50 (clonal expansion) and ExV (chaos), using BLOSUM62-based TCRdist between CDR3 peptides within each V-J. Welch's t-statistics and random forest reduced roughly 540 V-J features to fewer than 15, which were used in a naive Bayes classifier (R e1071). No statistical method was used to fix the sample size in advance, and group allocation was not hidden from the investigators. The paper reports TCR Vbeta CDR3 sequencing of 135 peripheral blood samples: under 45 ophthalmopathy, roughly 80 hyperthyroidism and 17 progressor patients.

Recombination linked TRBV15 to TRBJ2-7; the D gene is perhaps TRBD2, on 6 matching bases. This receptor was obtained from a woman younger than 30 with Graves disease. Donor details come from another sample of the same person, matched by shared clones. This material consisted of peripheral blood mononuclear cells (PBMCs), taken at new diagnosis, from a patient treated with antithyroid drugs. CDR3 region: CATSREYFRASAYEQYV. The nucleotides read TGTGCCACCAGCAGAGAATATTTTCGGGCTAGCGCCTACGAGCAGTACGTC.